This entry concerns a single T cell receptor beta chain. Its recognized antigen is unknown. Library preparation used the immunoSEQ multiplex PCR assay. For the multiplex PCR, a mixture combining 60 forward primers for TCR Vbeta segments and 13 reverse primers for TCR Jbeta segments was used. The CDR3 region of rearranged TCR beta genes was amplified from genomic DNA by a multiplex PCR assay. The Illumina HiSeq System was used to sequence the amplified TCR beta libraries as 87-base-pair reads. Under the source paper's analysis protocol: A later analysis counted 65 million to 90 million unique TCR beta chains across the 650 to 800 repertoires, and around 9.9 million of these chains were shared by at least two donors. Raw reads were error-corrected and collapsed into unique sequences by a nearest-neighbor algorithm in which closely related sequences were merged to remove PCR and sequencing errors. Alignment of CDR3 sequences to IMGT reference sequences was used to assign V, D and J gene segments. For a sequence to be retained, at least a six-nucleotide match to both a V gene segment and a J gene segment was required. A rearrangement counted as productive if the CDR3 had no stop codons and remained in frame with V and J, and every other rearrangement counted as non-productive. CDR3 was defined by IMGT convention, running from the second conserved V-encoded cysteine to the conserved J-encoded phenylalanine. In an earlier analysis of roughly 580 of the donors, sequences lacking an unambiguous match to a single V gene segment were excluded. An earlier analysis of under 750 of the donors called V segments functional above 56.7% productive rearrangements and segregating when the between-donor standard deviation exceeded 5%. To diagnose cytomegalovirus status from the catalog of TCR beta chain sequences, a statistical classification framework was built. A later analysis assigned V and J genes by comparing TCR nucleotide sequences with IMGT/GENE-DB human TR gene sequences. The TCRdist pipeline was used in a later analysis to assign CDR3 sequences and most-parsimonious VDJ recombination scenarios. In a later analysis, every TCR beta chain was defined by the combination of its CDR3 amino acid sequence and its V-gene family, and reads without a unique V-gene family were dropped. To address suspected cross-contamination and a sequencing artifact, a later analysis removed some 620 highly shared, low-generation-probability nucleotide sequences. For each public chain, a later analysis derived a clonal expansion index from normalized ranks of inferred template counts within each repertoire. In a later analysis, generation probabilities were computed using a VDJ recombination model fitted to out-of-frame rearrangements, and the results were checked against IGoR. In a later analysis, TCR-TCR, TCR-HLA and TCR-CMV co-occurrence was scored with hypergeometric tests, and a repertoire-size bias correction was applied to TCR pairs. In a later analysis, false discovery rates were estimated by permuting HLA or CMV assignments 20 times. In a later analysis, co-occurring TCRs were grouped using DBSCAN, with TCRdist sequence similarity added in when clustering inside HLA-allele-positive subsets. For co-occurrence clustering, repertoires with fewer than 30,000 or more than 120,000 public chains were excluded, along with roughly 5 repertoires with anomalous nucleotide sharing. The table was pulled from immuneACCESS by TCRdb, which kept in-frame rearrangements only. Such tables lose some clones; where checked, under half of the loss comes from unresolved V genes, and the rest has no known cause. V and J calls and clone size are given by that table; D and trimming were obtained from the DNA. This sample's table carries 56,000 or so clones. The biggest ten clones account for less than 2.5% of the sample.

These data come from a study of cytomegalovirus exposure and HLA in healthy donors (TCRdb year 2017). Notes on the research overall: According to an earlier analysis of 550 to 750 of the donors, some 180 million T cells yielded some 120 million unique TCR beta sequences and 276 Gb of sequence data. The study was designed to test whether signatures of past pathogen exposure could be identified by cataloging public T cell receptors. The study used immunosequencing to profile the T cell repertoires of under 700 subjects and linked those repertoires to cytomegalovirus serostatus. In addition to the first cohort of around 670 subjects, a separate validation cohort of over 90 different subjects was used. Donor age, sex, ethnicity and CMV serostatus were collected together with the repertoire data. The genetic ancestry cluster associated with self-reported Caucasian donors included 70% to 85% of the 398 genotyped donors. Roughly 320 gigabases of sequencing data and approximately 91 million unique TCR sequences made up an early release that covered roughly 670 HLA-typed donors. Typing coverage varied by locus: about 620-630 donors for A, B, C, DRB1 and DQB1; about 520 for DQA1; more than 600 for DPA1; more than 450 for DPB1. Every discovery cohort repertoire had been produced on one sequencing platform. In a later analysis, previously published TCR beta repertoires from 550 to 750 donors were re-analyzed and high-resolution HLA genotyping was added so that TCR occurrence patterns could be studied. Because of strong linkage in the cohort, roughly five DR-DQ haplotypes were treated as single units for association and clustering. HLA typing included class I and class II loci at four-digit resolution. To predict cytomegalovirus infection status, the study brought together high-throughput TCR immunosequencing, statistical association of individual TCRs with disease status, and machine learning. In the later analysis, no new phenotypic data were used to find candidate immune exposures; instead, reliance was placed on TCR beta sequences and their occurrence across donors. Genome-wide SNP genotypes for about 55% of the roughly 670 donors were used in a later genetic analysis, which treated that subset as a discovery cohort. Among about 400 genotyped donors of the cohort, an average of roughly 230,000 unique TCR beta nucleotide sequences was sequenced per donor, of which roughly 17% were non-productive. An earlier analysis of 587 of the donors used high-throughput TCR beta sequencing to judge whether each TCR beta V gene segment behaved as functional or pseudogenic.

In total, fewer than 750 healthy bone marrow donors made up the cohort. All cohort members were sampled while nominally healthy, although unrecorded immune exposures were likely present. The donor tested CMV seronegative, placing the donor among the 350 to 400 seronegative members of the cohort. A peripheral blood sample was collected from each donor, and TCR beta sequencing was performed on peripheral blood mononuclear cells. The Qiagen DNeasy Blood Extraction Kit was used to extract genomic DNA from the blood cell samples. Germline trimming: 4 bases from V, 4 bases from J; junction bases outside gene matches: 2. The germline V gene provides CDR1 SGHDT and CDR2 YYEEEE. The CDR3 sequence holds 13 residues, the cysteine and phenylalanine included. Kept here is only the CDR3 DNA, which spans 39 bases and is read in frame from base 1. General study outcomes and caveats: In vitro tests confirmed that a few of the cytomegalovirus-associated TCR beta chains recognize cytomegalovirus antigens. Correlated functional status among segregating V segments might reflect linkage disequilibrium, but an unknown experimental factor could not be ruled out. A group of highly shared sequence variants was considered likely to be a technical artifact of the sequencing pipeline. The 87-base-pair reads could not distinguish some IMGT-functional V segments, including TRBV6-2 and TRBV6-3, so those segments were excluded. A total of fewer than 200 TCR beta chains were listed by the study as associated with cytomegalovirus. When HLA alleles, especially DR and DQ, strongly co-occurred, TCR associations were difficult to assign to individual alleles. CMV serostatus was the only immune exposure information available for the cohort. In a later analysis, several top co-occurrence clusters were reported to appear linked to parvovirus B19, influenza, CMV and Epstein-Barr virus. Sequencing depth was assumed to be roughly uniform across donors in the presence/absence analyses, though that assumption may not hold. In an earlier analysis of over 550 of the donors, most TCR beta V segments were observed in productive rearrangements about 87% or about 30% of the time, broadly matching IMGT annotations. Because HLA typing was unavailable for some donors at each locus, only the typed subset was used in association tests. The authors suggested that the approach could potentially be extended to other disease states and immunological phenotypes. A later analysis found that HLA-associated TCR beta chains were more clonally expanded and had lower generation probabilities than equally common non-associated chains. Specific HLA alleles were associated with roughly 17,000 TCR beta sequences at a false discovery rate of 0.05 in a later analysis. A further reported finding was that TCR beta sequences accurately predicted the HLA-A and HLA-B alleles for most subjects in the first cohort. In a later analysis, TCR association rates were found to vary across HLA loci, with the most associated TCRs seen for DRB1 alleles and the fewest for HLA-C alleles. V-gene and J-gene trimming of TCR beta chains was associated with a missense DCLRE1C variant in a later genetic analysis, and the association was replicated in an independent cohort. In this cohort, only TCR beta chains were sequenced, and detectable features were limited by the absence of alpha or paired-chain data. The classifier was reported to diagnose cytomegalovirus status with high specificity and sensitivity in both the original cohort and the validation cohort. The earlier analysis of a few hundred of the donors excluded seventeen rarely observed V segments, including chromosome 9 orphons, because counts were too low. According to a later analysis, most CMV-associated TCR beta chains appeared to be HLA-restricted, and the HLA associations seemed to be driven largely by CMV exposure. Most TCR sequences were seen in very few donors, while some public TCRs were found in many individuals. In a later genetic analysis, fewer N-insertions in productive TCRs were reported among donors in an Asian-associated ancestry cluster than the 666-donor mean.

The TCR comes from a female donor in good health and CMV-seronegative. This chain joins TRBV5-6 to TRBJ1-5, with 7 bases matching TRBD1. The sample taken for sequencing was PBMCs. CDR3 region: CASSRGRNQPQHF. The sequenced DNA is TGTGCCAGCAGCAGGGGGCGGAATCAGCCCCAGCATTTT.